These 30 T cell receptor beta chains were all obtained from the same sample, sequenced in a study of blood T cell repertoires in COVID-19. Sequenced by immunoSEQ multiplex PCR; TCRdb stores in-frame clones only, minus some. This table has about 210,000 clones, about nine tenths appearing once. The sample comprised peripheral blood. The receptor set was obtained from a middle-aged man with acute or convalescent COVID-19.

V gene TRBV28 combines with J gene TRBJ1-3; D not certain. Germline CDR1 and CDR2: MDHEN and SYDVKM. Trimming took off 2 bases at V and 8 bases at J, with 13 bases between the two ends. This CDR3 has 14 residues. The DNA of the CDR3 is TGTGCCAGCAGTTTAGTCGCGGGCGGGGACACCATATATTTT. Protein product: CASSLVAGGDTIYF.

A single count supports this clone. CDR3 in amino acids: CASSFTNRDTEAFF. The DNA for the CDR3 is TGTGCCAGCAGTTTCACTAACAGGGACACTGAAGCTTTCTTT. The J gene is TRBJ1-1, the V gene TRBV28; weak D call: TRBD1 (6 bases). Per germline, CDR1 MDHEN and CDR2 SYDVKM. The CDR3 sequence is 14 residues long. Trimming removed 3 bases from V and 3 bases from J, with 11 bases in between.

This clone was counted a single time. CDR3 in amino acids: CASRQRTGAKNIQYF. The CDR3 DNA sequence: TGTGCCAGCAGACAGCGTACAGGGGCCAAAAACATTCAGTACTTC. The chain joins TRBV6-6 to TRBJ2-4, with a tentative D call TRBD1 (6 bases). Germline CDR1 and CDR2: MNHNY and SVGAGI (reference sequence). This CDR3 has 15 amino acids. Trimming shortened V by 6 bases and J by 1 base, and 13 bases separated the two germline ends.

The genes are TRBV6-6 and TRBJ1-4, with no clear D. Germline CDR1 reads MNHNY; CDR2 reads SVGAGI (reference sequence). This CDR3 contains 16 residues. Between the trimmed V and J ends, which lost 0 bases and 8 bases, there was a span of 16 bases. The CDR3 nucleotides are TGTGCCAGCAGTTACTCGGAGCTGGCGTCCCCGGAAAAACTGTTTTTT. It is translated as CASSYSELASPEKLFF.

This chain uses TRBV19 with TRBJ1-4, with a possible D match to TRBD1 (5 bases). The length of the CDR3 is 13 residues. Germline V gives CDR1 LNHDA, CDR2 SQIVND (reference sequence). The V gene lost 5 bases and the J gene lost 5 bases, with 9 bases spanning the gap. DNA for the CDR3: TGTGCCAGTAGTCGGGGGACGAATGAAAAACTGTTTTTT. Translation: CASSRGTNEKLFF.

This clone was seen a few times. CDR3 DNA: TGTGCCAGTAGTAACAGGGGGGAGACCCAGTACTTC. Amino acid sequence: CASSNRGETQYF. The chain is built from TRBV19 and TRBJ2-5; 8 positions agree with TRBD1. The CDR3 contains 12 residues. CDR1 and CDR2 (germline): LNHDA, SQIVND (reference sequence). Trimming cost V 4 bases and J 5 bases; bases outside gene matches: 0.

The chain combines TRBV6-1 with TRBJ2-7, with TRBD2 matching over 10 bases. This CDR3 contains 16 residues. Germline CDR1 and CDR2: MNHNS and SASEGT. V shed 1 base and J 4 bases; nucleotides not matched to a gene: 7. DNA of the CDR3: TGTGCCAGCAGTGAAGGGGGGGCTAGCGGGAGATACGAGCAGTACTTC. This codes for CASSEGGASGRYEQYF.

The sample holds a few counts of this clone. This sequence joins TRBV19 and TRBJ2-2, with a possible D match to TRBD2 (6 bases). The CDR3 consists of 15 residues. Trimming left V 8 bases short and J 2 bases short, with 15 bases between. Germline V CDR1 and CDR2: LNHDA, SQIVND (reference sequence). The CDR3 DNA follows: TGTGCCAGTCGGCCGGGACTCGCCAACACCGGGGAGCTGTTTTTT. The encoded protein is CASRPGLANTGELFF.

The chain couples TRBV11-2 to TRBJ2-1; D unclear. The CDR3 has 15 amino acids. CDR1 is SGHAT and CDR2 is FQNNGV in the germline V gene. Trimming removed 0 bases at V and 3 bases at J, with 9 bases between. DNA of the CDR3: TGTGCCAGCAGCTTAGAGGTTAGTCTCTACAATGAGCAGTTCTTC. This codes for CASSLEVSLYNEQFF.

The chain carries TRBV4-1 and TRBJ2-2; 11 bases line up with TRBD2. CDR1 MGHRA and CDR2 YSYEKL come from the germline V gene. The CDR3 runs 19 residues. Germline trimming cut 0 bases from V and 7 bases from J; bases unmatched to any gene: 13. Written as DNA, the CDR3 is TGCGCCAGCAGCCAAGATCAAACCCGACTAGCGGGGAGGAGCGGGGAGCTGTTTTTT. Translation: CASSQDQTRLAGRSGELFF.

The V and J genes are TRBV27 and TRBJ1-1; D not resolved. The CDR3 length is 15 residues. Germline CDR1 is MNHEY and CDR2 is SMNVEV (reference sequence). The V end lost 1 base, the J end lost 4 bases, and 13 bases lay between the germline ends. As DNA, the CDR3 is TGTGCCAGCAGTTTATACGCAGGTCAGAGCACTGAAGCTTTCTTT. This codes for CASSLYAGQSTEAFF.

The CDR3: CASSLAEYSYEQYF. CDR3 sequence (DNA): TGTGCCAGCAGCTTAGCAGAGTACTCCTACGAGCAGTACTTC. The chain has TRBV7-2 and TRBJ2-7; no reliable D call. The CDR3 contains 14 residues. Trimming removed 0 bases at V and 0 bases at J, with 6 bases between. Germline CDR1 SGHTA, CDR2 FQGNSA.

The CDR3 loop is CASSLMSPRRETQYF. The CDR3 nucleotides read TGCGCCAGCAGCTTAATGAGCCCCCGGCGGGAGACCCAGTACTTC. V is TRBV5-1 and J is TRBJ2-5; D remains unclear. Trimming shortened V by 2 bases and J by 5 bases, and 16 bases separated the two germline ends. There are 15 residues in the CDR3. Germline V gene sequence: CDR1 SGHRS, CDR2 YFSETQ. Filled out from reference TRBV5-1 and TRBJ2-5, the complete variable domain reads KAGVTQTPRYLIKTRGQQVTLSCSPISGHRSVSWYQQTPGQGLQFLFEYFSETQRNKGNFPGRFSGRQFSNSRSEMNVSTLELGDSALYLCASSLMSPRRETQYFGPGTRLLVL.

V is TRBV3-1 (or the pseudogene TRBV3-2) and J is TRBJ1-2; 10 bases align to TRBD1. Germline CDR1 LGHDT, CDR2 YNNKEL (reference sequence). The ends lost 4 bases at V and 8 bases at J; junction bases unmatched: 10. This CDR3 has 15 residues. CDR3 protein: CASSLATGGVGGYTF. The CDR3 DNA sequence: TGTGCCAGCAGCCTCGCGACAGGGGGCGTTGGAGGCTACACCTTC.

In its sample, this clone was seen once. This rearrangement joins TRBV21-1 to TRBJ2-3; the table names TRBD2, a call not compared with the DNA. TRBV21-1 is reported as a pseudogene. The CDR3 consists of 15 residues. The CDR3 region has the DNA TGTGCCAGCAGCAATAGGGAGCCTAGCACAGATACGCAGTATTTT. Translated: CASSNREPSTDTQYF.

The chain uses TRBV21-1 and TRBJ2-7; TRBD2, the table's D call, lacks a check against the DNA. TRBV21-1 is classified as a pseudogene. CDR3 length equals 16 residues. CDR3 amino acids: CASSSGTSGISYEQYF. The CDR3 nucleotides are TGTGCCAGCAGCTCCGGGACTAGCGGGATATCGTACGAGCAGTACTTC.

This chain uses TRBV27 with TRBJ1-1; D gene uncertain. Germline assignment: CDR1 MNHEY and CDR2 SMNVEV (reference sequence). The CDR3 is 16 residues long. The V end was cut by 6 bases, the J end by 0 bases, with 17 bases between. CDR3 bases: TGTGCCAGCAGGGAGGTAGGACGAGCCATGAACACTGAAGCTTTCTTT. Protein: CASREVGRAMNTEAFF.

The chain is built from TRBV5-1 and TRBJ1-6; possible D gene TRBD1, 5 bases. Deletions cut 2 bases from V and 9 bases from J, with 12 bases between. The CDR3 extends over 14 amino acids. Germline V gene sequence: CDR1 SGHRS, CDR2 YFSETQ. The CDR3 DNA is TGCGCCAGCAGCTTACAGGACGGTCTTTCACCCCTCCACTTT. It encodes CASSLQDGLSPLHF.

The CDR3 DNA follows: TGTGCCAGCAGCCAAGATCCCCAGGGGGGAAAACTGTTTTTT. It codes for CASSQDPQGGKLFF. The chain joins TRBV3-1 (or the pseudogene TRBV3-2) to TRBJ1-4; TRBD1 agrees at 7 bases. Germline V gene lookup returns CDR1 LGHDT and CDR2 YNNKEL (reference sequence). V dropped 0 bases and J dropped 10; count of bases not matched to a gene: 5. CDR3 length: 14 residues.

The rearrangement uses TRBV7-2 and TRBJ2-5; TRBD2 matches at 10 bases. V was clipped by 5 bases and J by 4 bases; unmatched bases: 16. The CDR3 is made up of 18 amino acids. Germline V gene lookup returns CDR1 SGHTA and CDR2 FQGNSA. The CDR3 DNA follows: TGTGCCAGCAGCCCTAACGGGGCAGCGGGGGGGAGGAGAGAGACCCAGTACTTC. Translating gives CASSPNGAAGGRRETQYF.

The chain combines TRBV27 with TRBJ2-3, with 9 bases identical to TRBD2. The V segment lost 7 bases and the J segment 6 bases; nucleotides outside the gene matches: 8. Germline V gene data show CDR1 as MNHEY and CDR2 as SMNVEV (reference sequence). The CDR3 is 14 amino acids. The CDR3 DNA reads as TGTGCCAGCACCCGTAGCGGGAGCTCGGATACGCAGTATTTT. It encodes CASTRSGSSDTQYF.

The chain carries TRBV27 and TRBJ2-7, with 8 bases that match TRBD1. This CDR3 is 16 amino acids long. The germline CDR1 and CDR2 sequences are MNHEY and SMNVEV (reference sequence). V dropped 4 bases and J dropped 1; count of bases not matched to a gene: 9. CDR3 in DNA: TGTGCCAGCAGTTCAACCCCGACAGGGGCGTCCTACGAGCAGTACTTC. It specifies CASSSTPTGASYEQYF.

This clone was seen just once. CDR3 in amino acids: CASSSRESYEQYF. DNA of the CDR3: TGTGCCAGCAGCTCCCGAGAGTCCTACGAGCAGTACTTC. The chain employs TRBV5-4 and TRBJ2-7; D not resolved. The length of the CDR3 is 13 residues. CDR1 SGHNT and CDR2 YYREEE come from the germline V gene (reference sequence). V lost 3 bases and J lost 1, with 8 bases in between.

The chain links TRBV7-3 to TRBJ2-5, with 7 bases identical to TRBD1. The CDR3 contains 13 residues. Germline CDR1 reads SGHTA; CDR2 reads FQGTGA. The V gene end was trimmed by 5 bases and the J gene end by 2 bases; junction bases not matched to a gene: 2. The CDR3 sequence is CASSRRGQETQYF. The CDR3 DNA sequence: TGTGCCAGCAGCCGCAGGGGGCAAGAGACCCAGTACTTC.

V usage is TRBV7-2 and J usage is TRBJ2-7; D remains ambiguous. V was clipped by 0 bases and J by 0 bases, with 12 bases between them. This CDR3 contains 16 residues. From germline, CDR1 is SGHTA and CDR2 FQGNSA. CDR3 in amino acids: CASSLAGDLSSYEQYF. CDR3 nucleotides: TGTGCCAGCAGCTTAGCGGGTGACTTAAGCTCCTACGAGCAGTACTTC.

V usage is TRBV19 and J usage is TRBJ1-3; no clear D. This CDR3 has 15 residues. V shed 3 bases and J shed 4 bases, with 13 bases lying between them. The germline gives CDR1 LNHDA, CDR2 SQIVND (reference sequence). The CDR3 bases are TGTGCCAGTAGTATGGAGCCGGTGCAGGGAAACACCATATATTTT. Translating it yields CASSMEPVQGNTIYF.

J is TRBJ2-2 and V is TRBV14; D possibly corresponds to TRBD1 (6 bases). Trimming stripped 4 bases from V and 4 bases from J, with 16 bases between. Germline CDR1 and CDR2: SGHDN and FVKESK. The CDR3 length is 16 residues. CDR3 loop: CASSPSGVQSTGELFF. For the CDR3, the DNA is TGTGCCAGCAGCCCCTCAGGGGTTCAGAGCACCGGGGAGCTGTTTTTT.

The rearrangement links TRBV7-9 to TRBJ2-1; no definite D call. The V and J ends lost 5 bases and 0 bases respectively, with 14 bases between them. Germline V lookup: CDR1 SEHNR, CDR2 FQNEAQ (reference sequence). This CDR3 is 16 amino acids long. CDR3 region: CASSLLITSSYNEQFF. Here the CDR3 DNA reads TGTGCCAGCAGCCTCCTGATTACAAGCTCCTACAATGAGCAGTTCTTC. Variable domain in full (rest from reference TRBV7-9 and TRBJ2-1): DTGVSQNPRHKITKRGQNVTFRCDPISEHNRLYWYRQTLGQGPEFLTYFQNEAQLEKSRLLSDRFSAERPKGSFSTLEIQRTEQGDSAMYLCASSLLITSSYNEQFFGPGTRLTVL.

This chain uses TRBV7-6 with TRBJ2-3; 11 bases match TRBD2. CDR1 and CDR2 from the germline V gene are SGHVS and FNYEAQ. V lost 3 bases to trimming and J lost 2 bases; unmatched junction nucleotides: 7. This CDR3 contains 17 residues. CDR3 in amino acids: CASSLRLAGGTTDTQYF. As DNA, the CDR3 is TGTGCCAGCAGCTTGCGGCTAGCGGGAGGTACCACAGATACGCAGTATTTT.

CDR3 bases: TGCAGCGTTGATGGGGGACAGGGGTCCCAGCCCCAGCATTTT. Residues: CSVDGGQGSQPQHF. The genes are TRBV29-1 and TRBJ1-5, with TRBD1 identical over 10 bases. V was clipped by 3 bases and J by 7 bases; unmatched bases: 6. Germline values: CDR1 SQVTM, CDR2 ANQGSEA. The CDR3 covers 14 residues.